This T cell receptor (beta chain) was sequenced during a study of blood T cell repertoires in COVID-19. Overall study: The origin of the acute and convalescent COVID-19 samples was the United States, Italy and Spain. Sources were T cells, B-cell-depleted T cells, or PBMCs; the material itself was cDNA or gDNA.

Original analysis: Researchers report that nucleated cell counts were estimated from reference gene primer amplification. Assay used: immunoSEQ multiplex PCR; TCRdb lists only in-frame clones, some missing. V and J calls and clone size are given by that table; D and trimming were obtained from the DNA. Of 95,000 to 120,000 clones listed, approximately 85% are singletons. Patients from Seattle were sampled longitudinally, starting during active infection. The germline gives CDR1 MNHEY, CDR2 SVGAGI. The V and J ends lost 5 bases and 8 bases respectively, with 13 bases between them. The CDR3 totals 14 residues.

The chain couples TRBV6-5 to TRBJ1-6, with D hard to call. This receptor was identified in a woman aged 55-70 years with COVID-19, enrolled during active disease. Sequencing was performed on peripheral blood. The CDR3: CASSMDARDSPLHF. DNA for the CDR3: TGTGCCAGCAGTATGGACGCGAGGGATTCACCCCTCCACTTT.